This T cell receptor (beta chain) was sequenced for a study of T cells in Graves' hyperthyroidism and ophthalmopathy. TCR beta CDR3 regions were amplified from RNA. A first-round RT-PCR of the TCR CDR3 used the HTBI primer set. From the multiplex PCR reads, TCRdb called clonotypes with MiXCR, one entry per CDR3 protein. This table holds roughly 400,000 distinct CDR3 sequences, more than 13% found once. The receptor was isolated from a man in his forties or fifties with Graves' ophthalmopathy. The sequencing input was blood.

The DNA of the CDR3 is TGTGCCAGCAGTTTATTGGGGTCAATGGACACCGGGGAGCTGTTTTTT. It encodes CASSLLGSMDTGELFF. The chain couples TRBV5-4 to TRBJ2-2; no reliable D call. V lost 5 bases to trimming and J lost 3 bases, with 17 bases between them. This CDR3 has 16 amino acids. Germline lookup yields CDR1 SGHNT and CDR2 YYREEE (reference sequence).